Each of the 5 T cell receptor beta chains below was sequenced from the same sample in a study of regulatory T cells in long-lasting Graves disease. Relying on iRepertoire HTBI primers and Arm-PCR of CDR3 regions, the team built TCR beta libraries. TCRdb reprocessed the multiplex PCR reads via MiXCR and lists one record per CDR3 protein. Of a few hundred thousand distinct CDR3 sequences listed, 23% are singletons. Time point described: persistent/refractory GD, antithyroid drugs over 5 years with positive TRAb. Generation of the TCR library employed RNA extracted from PBMCs. The material was peripheral blood mononuclear cells (PBMCs), obtained when the disease was refractory, from a patient treated with antithyroid drugs. The receptor source for this set is a woman between 40 and 50 years old with Graves disease.

This clonotype came up many times. The V call is TRBV20-1, the J call TRBJ2-5; 8 bases are a match to TRBD2. Trimming removed 3 bases from V and 5 bases from J; junction bases left unmatched: 5. Germline V gives CDR1 DFQATT, CDR2 SNEGSKA (reference sequence). The CDR3 consists of 13 residues. Written as DNA, the CDR3 is TGCAGTGCTAGCGGGAGGGGTGGGGAGACCCAGTACTTC. This translates into CSASGRGGETQYF.

This clonotype appeared many times. CDR3 sequence: CASSWGQGYEQYF. Written as DNA, the CDR3 is TGTGCCAGCAGTTGGGGACAGGGCTACGAGCAGTACTTC. The chain carries TRBV7-9 and TRBJ2-7; TRBD1 agrees at 9 bases. V dropped 6 bases and J dropped 3; count of bases not matched to a gene: 3. Germline values: CDR1 SEHNR, CDR2 FQNEAQ (reference sequence). The CDR3 has 13 residues.

This clonotype has a handful of counts. V gene TRBV5-1 combines with J gene TRBJ2-5; 10 bases align to TRBD2. J gave up 4 bases and V 4 bases, and 7 bases lay outside the gene matches. The germline CDR1 and CDR2 sequences are SGHRS and YFSETQ. This CDR3 region has 15 residues. Here the CDR3 reads CASSGLAGVGETQYF. In nucleotides, the CDR3 is TGCGCCAGCAGCGGGCTAGCGGGAGTTGGAGAGACCCAGTACTTC.

This chain links TRBV3-1 with TRBJ2-7, with no clear D. Trimming cost V 0 bases and J 5 bases, with 5 bases left between them. Looked up from germline, CDR1 is LGHDT and CDR2 is YNNKEL (reference sequence). This CDR3 comprises 12 residues. The CDR3 reads CASSQDSNEQYF. The CDR3 coding sequence is TGTGCCAGCAGCCAAGATTCCAACGAGCAGTACTTC.

The V call is TRBV29-1, the J call TRBJ2-1; D call uncertain. V dropped 4 bases and J dropped 4 bases, with 2 bases sitting between them. Germline V gene lookup returns CDR1 SQVTM and CDR2 ANQGSEA. This CDR3 is built from 10 residues. The CDR3 protein is CSVGYNEQFF. In DNA form, the CDR3 reads TGCAGCGTTGGATACAATGAGCAGTTCTTC.